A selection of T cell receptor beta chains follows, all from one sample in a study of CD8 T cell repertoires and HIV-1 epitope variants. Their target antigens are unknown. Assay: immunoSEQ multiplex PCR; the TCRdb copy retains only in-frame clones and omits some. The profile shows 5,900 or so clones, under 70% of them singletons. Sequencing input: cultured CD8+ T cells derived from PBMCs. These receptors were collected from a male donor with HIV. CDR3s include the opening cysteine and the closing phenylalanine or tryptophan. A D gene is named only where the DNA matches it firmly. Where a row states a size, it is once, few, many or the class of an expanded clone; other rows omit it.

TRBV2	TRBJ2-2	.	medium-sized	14	CASSTGTGSWELFF	TGTGCCAGCAGCACCGGGACTGGCTCCTGGGAGCTGTTTTTT
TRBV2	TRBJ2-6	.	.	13	CASWEYGANVLTF	TGTGCCAGCTGGGAATATGGGGCCAACGTCCTGACTTTC
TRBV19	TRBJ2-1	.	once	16	CASSSAEVRVSNEQFF	TGTGCCAGTAGCTCAGCCGAGGTCCGTGTCTCCAATGAGCAGTTCTTC
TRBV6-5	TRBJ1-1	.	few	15	CASSSAGVLDTEAFF	TGTGCCAGCAGTTCGGCAGGGGTTTTGGACACTGAAGCTTTCTTT
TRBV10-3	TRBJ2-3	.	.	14	CAISDQTRQDTQYF	TGTGCCATCAGTGACCAGACCAGGCAGGATACGCAGTATTTT
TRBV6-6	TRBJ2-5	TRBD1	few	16	CASSQGQGAFSETQYF	TGTGCCAGCAGTCAGGGACAGGGGGCGTTTTCCGAGACCCAGTACTTC
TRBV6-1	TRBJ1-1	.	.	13	CASSFTVNTEAFF	TGTGCCAGCAGCTTTACTGTGAACACTGAAGCTTTCTTT
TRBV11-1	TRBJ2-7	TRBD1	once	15	CASSLTGTGGYEQYF	TGTGCCAGCAGCTTGACCGGGACAGGGGGCTACGAGCAGTACTTC
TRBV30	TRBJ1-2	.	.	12	CAWSLTNYGYTF	TGTGCCTGGAGTCTCACAAACTATGGCTACACCTTC
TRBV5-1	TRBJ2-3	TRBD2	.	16	CASSSPGTSGADTQYF	TGCGCCAGCAGCTCTCCCGGGACTAGCGGGGCAGATACGCAGTATTTT
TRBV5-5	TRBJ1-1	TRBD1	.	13	CASSRTGDTEAFF	TGTGCCAGCAGTCGGACAGGGGACACTGAAGCTTTCTTT
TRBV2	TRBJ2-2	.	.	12	CASREPLGELFF	TGTGCCAGCAGGGAACCCTTAGGGGAGCTGTTTTTT
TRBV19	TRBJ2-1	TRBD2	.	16	CASRTIAGALHNEQFF	TGTGCCAGTAGAACCATAGCGGGAGCGCTACACAATGAGCAGTTCTTC
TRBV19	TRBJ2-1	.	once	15	CASSIKSGPYNEQFF	TGTGCCAGTAGTATTAAAAGCGGCCCGTACAATGAGCAGTTCTTC
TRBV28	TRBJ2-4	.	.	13	CASNRQESPFLYF	TGTGCCAGCAATAGACAGGAATCCCCCTTTTTGTACTTC
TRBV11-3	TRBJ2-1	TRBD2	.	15	CASSFRSGSYNEQFF	TGTGCCAGCAGCTTCAGAAGCGGGAGTTACAATGAGCAGTTCTTC
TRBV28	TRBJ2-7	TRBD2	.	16	CASSASSGRALYEQYF	TGTGCCAGCAGTGCTTCTAGCGGGAGGGCCTTGTACGAGCAGTACTTC
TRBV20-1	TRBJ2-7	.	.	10	CSARHYEQYF	TGCAGTGCTAGACACTACGAGCAGTACTTC
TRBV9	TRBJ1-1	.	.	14	CASSVGGQDTEAFF	TGTGCCAGCAGCGTAGGGGGCCAGGACACTGAAGCTTTCTTT
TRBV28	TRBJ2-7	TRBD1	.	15	CASSSPGTGAYEQYF	TGTGCCAGCAGTTCCCCCGGGACAGGGGCCTACGAGCAGTACTTC
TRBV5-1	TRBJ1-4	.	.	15	CASSLVGMSNEKLFF	TGCGCCAGCAGCTTGGTAGGGATGTCTAATGAAAAACTGTTTTTT
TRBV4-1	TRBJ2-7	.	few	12	CASSGSLYEQYF	TGCGCCAGCAGCGGCAGCCTCTACGAGCAGTACTTC
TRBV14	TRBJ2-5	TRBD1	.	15	CASSHYRGPGETQYF	TGTGCCAGCAGCCACTACAGGGGGCCGGGAGAGACCCAGTACTTC
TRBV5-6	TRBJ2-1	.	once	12	CASSLLSGEQFF	TGTGCCAGCAGCTTGCTGAGTGGTGAGCAGTTCTTC
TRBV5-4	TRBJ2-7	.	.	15	CASSLTQEIFDEQYF	TGTGCCAGCAGCTTGACACAGGAGATATTCGACGAGCAGTACTTC
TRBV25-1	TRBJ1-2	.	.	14	CASSEFGGSYGYTF	TGTGCCAGCAGTGAATTTGGAGGGTCCTATGGCTACACCTTC
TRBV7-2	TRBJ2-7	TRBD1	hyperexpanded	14	CASSLGQYLREQYF	TGTGCCAGCAGCTTGGGACAGTACCTTCGTGAGCAGTACTTC